This T cell receptor beta chain was found in a study of blood T cell repertoires in COVID-19. Across the whole study: Italy, Spain and the United States were the sources of the convalescent and acute COVID-19 samples. PBMCs, B-cell-depleted T cells, or T cells provided the cDNA or gDNA that made up the material.

This clone was seen more than once but under ten times. Source study methods: Reference gene primer amplification yielded estimated nucleated cell counts. Here immunoSEQ multiplex PCR was the method, and the copy in TCRdb shows in-frame clones only, minus some. V, J and clone size are those of that table, while D and trimming were read from the DNA. The sample lists 80,000 to 100,000 clones, 90% to 95% occurring once. Germline lookup yields CDR1 SGHAT and CDR2 FQNNGV. This CDR3 comprises 16 residues. The V gene lost 5 bases and the J gene lost 4 bases, with 17 bases spanning the gap. The rearrangement joins TRBV11-2 to TRBJ1-4, with D possibly matching TRBD1 (5 bases). The clonotype originates from a human donor with active COVID-19. The donor label of this sample is uncertain. The sample taken for sequencing was peripheral blood. This chain's CDR3 is CASSTPLGGDNEKLFF. The CDR3 coding sequence is TGTGCCAGCAGCACTCCCCTCGGGGGGGATAATGAAAAACTGTTTTTT.